Listed below are T cell receptor beta chains from one sample, sequenced in a study of shared clonotypes between healthy human individuals. Data came from immunoSEQ multiplex PCR; TCRdb stores just in-frame clones and leaves some out. In the table there are approximately 640,000 clones, 80% to 95% of which are singletons. Sequencing input: memory CD8+ T cells from PBMCs. The receptors originated from a man younger than 35 in good health. Some clones in this sample may be carry-over from other donors' samples. Both conserved end residues are part of each CDR3. A D gene is named only where the DNA matches it firmly. The size of a clone is reported for some rows only, either as once, few or many, or as a class for expanded clones.

D,J,V,size,DNA,CDR3
-,TRBJ2-2,TRBV19,-,TGTGCCAGTCTGGTCCCAGGCGCGTTCGGGGGGCTGTTCTTT,CASLVPGAFGGLFF
-,TRBJ2-7,TRBV13,-,TGTGCCAGCAGCCTTGGGGGGGCGTCCTACGAGCAGTACTTC,CASSLGGASYEQYF
TRBD1,TRBJ2-5,TRBV27,-,TGTGCCAGCAGCCCGACAGGGCTCCAAGAGACCCAGTACTTC,CASSPTGLQETQYF
-,TRBJ2-5,TRBV7-8,-,TGTGCCAGCAGCTTATTTCACGGGGGAGAGGGCAAAGAGACCCAGTACTTC,CASSLFHGGEGKETQYF
-,TRBJ2-2,TRBV12-5,-,TGTGCTAGTGGTTCCCCGGACACCGGGGAGCTGTTTTTT,CASGSPDTGELFF
-,TRBJ1-5,TRBV4-3,-,TGCGCCAGCAGCCAAGAGACAGTTAGCAATCAGCCCCAGCATTTT,CASSQETVSNQPQHF
-,TRBJ2-7,TRBV7-9,-,TGTGCCAGCAGCTCGCTGGTAGAAGGCCCGAACTACGAGCAGTACTTC,CASSSLVEGPNYEQYF
-,TRBJ1-5,TRBV28,-,TGTGCCAGCAGTTGGGACGCTTTCAATCAGCCCCAGCATTTT,CASSWDAFNQPQHF
-,TRBJ2-7,TRBV6-5,-,TGTGCCAGCAGTTACAAACTGGTCCCTTCCTACGAGCAGTACTTC,CASSYKLVPSYEQYF
-,TRBJ2-1,TRBV6-4,few,TGTGCCAGCAGTGAAACGGGGGCGACCAATGAGCAGTTCTTC,CASSETGATNEQFF
-,TRBJ2-7,TRBV6-9,once,TGTGCCAGCCCGATTAACCGGGGATGCCGTCCCTACGAGCAGTACTTC,CASPINRGCRPYEQYF
-,TRBJ2-7,TRBV28,once,TGTGCCAGCAAGAAGGCAGGGCGAACCTACGAGCAGTACTTC,CASKKAGRTYEQYF
TRBD2,TRBJ2-5,TRBV27,-,TGTGCCAGCAGTTTATATGGACTAGCGGGAAAAAGTGAGACCCAGTACTTC,CASSLYGLAGKSETQYF
-,TRBJ1-1,TRBV4-1,-,TGCGCCAGCAGCCAACGTATGGGCACTGAAGCTTTCTTT,CASSQRMGTEAFF
-,TRBJ2-1,TRBV10-3,-,TGTGCCAGCAGTCAGGACGAAAAGCAGTTCTTC,CASSQDEKQFF
TRBD2,TRBJ2-7,TRBV13,-,TGTGCCAGCAGCCCAGGACTAGCAGAATTTGACGAGCAGTACTTC,CASSPGLAEFDEQYF
TRBD2,TRBJ2-7,TRBV11-2,once,TGTGCCAGCAGCTTAGCAGCGGGAACATTATACGAGCAGTACTTC,CASSLAAGTLYEQYF
TRBD2,TRBJ2-1,TRBV28,-,TGTGCCAGCAGTACTACACTAGCGGGAGCGAGGTTACTGCAGTTCTTC,CASSTTLAGARLLQFF
-,TRBJ1-2,TRBV6-1,-,TGTGCCATCAGAGACTTGTTTAACTATGGCTACACCTTC,CAIRDLFNYGYTF
TRBD2,TRBJ2-1,TRBV5-1,once,TGCGCCAGCAGCTTGGTGGGGGTAGCGGGAGTTTCAGAGTTCTTC,CASSLVGVAGVSEFF
-,TRBJ2-5,TRBV7-2,-,TGTGCCAGCACCTTCCGTGAGACCCAGTACTTC,CASTFRETQYF
-,TRBJ2-5,TRBV28,-,TGTGCCAGCAGTCCTCGGACCAGCAGGGAGACCCAGTACTTC,CASSPRTSRETQYF
-,TRBJ2-5,TRBV27,-,TGTGCCAGCAGTCAGCGGCGGTACCAAGAGACCCAGTACTTC,CASSQRRYQETQYF
-,TRBJ2-1,TRBV2,-,TGTGCCAGCAATGACCGCCGTATTAGCCAAAACAATGAGCAGTTCTTC,CASNDRRISQNNEQFF
-,TRBJ2-2,TRBV6-6,once,TGTGCCAGCAGCTCTTCGGGTCCCGGGGAGCTGTTTTTT,CASSSSGPGELFF
TRBD2,TRBJ2-1,TRBV30,-,TGTGCCCGGACTAGCGGCTACAATGAGCAGTTCTTC,CARTSGYNEQFF
-,TRBJ2-7,TRBV5-6,once,TGTGCCAGCAGCCTAGTCCGGCGGAAGGAGCAGTACTTC,CASSLVRRKEQYF
TRBD1,TRBJ2-3,TRBV11-3,-,TGTGCCAGCAGCTCACGGGACAGCCCCACAGATACGCAGTATTTT,CASSSRDSPTDTQYF
TRBD2,TRBJ2-3,TRBV7-3,once,TGTGCCAGCAGCTTATGGCCCAGCGGGAGGGCCCCGTTCAGTTCGCAGTATTTT,CASSLWPSGRAPFSSQYF
-,TRBJ2-1,TRBV7-9,-,TGTGCCAGCAGCTCCACCCGGACAGTTAGCGCCTACAATGAGCAGTTCTTC,CASSSTRTVSAYNEQFF
-,TRBJ1-1,TRBV6-5,-,TGTGCCAGCAGTTACGACGTTCGAGCTGAAGCTTTCTTT,CASSYDVRAEAFF
-,TRBJ2-2,TRBV27,once,TGTGCCAGCAGTTTAGTTTCAGGGAGGTCCACCGGGGAGCTGTTTTTT,CASSLVSGRSTGELFF
-,TRBJ1-1,TRBV27,-,TGTGCCAGCAGTCCTCTCAGGGCGAACACTGAAGCTTTCTTT,CASSPLRANTEAFF
-,TRBJ2-7,TRBV29-1,once,TGCAGCGTTGAGTCAGGGGAGGGCGAGCAGTACTTC,CSVESGEGEQYF
TRBD2,TRBJ2-4,TRBV6-1,-,TGTGCCAGCAGTGAAGGGACTAGCGGGATGGTTCAGTACTTC,CASSEGTSGMVQYF
TRBD1,TRBJ1-5,TRBV19,-,TGTGCCAGTAGTGTACTTAGGGACAGGGATGATCAGCCCCAGCATTTT,CASSVLRDRDDQPQHF
TRBD2,TRBJ2-3,TRBV29-1,-,TGCAGCGTCAAGAGGACTAGCGGGAGCACAGATACGCAGTATTTT,CSVKRTSGSTDTQYF
-,TRBJ1-2,TRBV7-8,once,TGTGCCAGCAGCCAGGGTCGGGGGCGAGGGGTTAACTATGGCTACACCTTC,CASSQGRGRGVNYGYTF
-,TRBJ2-2,TRBV27,-,TGTGCCAGCAGTCCAAGCCTGGGAGATCTAACCGGGGAGCTGTTTTTT,CASSPSLGDLTGELFF
-,TRBJ2-5,TRBV29-1,-,TGCAGCGTTGAAATCACAGGAGAGACCCAGTACTTC,CSVEITGETQYF
-,TRBJ2-5,TRBV27,-,TGTGCCAGCAGTGGGGGGGCAGGGCCTATGGAGACCCAGTACTTC,CASSGGAGPMETQYF
-,TRBJ1-1,TRBV28,-,TGTGCCAGCAGGATTAGGGGCGGTAGTGAAGCTTTCTTT,CASRIRGGSEAFF
TRBD2,TRBJ2-7,TRBV28,-,TGTGCCAGCAGCTTGACGGGACTAGCGGGAGAGCTAGCCTACGAGCAGTACTTC,CASSLTGLAGELAYEQYF
-,TRBJ2-1,TRBV27,once,TGTGCCAGCAGTTTGCAGGCAGGGGCTTACAATGAGCAGTTCTTC,CASSLQAGAYNEQFF
-,TRBJ2-7,TRBV19,once,TGTGCCAGTAGTAAAGGGGAAATTGGTCACGAGCAGTACTTC,CASSKGEIGHEQYF
-,TRBJ2-1,TRBV2,-,TGTGCCAGCAGGGTGGGCGGTCTTCCTCAGTTCTTC,CASRVGGLPQFF
-,TRBJ1-2,TRBV28,-,TGTGCCAGCAGTTTATCGGCTGGAGCTAACTATGGCTACACCTTC,CASSLSAGANYGYTF
TRBD2,TRBJ2-1,TRBV7-2,-,TGTGCCAGCAGCTCTAGCGGGAGGGGAAATGAGCAGTTCTTC,CASSSSGRGNEQFF
TRBD1,TRBJ2-7,TRBV6-6,-,TGTGCCAGCACTGACAGGGGCTCCTACGAGCAGTACTTC,CASTDRGSYEQYF
TRBD2,TRBJ2-5,TRBV9,-,TGTGCCAGCAGCGCCTGGGGAGCGGGAGGGGAGACCCAGTACTTC,CASSAWGAGGETQYF
TRBD1,TRBJ2-1,TRBV15,-,TGTGCCACCAGCAGCTCCAGGGGGCCCTACAATGAGCAGTTCTTC,CATSSSRGPYNEQFF
-,TRBJ2-2,TRBV4-1,-,TGCGCCAGCAGCCAAGATGGAAAGAACACCGGGGAGCTGTTTTTT,CASSQDGKNTGELFF
TRBD2,TRBJ2-1,TRBV15,-,TGTGCCACCAGCAGTCATACTAGCGGGAGTAGTCAGTTCTTC,CATSSHTSGSSQFF
-,TRBJ2-2,TRBV7-9,once,TGTGCCAGCAGCCGAGGTCCCCAGACAGACAACACCGGGGAGCTGTTTTTT,CASSRGPQTDNTGELFF
-,TRBJ2-7,TRBV5-8,once,TGTGCCAGCAGCTTAAGGGGGCGGGGCTACGAGCAGTACTTC,CASSLRGRGYEQYF
-,TRBJ2-1,TRBV7-9,-,TGTGCCAGCAGCTTGGGTGGACTCTACAATGAGCAGTTCTTC,CASSLGGLYNEQFF
TRBD1,TRBJ2-7,TRBV6-5,-,TGTGCCAGCAGTTACTCGGGGGGGGACAGGGCCTACGAGCAGTACTTC,CASSYSGGDRAYEQYF
TRBD1,TRBJ2-5,TRBV13,-,TGTGCCAGCAGCTGGTTCGGCAGGGGGCAAGAGACCCAGTACTTC,CASSWFGRGQETQYF
TRBD1,TRBJ2-7,TRBV27,-,TGTGCCAGCAGTTGGACAGGGGCCGCCTCCTACGAGCAGTACTTC,CASSWTGAASYEQYF
TRBD2,TRBJ2-2,TRBV5-6,-,TGTGCCAGCAGCAAAAGACTAGCGGGAGCTACCGGGGAGCTGTTTTTT,CASSKRLAGATGELFF